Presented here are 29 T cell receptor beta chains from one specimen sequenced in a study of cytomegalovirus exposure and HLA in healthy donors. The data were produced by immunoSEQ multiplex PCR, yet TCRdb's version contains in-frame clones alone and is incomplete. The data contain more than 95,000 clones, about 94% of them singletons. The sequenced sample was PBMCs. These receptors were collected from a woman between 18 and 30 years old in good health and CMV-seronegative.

The CDR3 spells CASSPITGSTGELFF. CDR3 bases: TGTGCCAGCAGCCCTATTACAGGGTCCACCGGGGAGCTGTTTTTT. This chain connects TRBV11-2 to TRBJ2-2; D possibly corresponds to TRBD1 (6 bases). V lost 5 bases to trimming and J lost 4 bases, with 14 bases between them. The CDR3 has 15 residues. CDR1 and CDR2 from the germline V gene are SGHAT and FQNNGV. The full variable domain, completed using reference TRBV11-2 and TRBJ2-2, is EAGVAQSPRYKIIEKRQSVAFWCNPISGHATLYWYQQILGQGPKLLIQFQNNGVVDDSQLPKDRFSAERLKGVDSTLKIQPAKLEDSAVYLCASSPITGSTGELFFGEGSRLTVL.

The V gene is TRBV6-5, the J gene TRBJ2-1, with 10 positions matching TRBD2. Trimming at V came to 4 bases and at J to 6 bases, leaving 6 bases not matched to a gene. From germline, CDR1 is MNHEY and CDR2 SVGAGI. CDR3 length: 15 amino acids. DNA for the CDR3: TGTGCCAGCAGTTTACGGACTAGCGGTAGCAATGAGCAGTTCTTC. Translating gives CASSLRTSGSNEQFF.

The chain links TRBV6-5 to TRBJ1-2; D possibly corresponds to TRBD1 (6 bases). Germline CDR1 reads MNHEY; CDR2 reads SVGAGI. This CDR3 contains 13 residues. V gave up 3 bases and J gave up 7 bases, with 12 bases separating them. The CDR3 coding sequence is TGTGCCAGCAGTTATCCAGGGGATAGTGGCTACACCTTC. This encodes CASSYPGDSGYTF.

CDR3 nucleotide sequence: TGTGCCAGCAGCCGAAGCGGAACCTACGAGCAGTACTTC. Translating gives CASSRSGTYEQYF. This rearrangement joins TRBV5-6 to TRBJ2-7, with D possibly matching TRBD2 (5 bases). The CDR3 loop spans 13 amino acids. Germline loops: CDR1 SGHDT, CDR2 YYEEEE. Trimming pared 4 bases from V and 2 bases from J, leaving 10 bases between.

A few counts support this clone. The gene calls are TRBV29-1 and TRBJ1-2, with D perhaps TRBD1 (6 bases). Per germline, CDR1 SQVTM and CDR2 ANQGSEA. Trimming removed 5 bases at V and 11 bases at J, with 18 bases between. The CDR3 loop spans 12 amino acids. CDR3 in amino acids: CSVTTGYRGYTF. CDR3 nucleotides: TGCAGCGTTACCACAGGGTATCGGGGATACACCTTC.

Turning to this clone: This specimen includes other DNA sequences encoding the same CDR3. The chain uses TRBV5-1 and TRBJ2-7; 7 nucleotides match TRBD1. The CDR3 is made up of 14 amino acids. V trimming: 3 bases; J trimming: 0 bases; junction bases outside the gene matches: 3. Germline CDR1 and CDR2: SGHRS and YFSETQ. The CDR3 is CASSSGTDSYEQYF. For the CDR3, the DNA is TGCGCCAGCAGCTCGGGGACAGACTCCTACGAGCAGTACTTC.

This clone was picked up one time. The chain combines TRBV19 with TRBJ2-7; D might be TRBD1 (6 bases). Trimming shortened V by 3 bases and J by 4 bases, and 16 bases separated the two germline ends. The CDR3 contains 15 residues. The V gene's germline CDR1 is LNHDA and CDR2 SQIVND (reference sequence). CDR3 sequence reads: CASSIRLNRVYEQYF. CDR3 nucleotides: TGTGCCAGTAGTATCCGTCTGAACAGGGTTTACGAGCAGTACTTC.

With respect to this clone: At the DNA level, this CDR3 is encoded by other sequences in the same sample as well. The CDR3 loop reads CASSVGQGAYEQYF. The CDR3 DNA sequence: TGTGCCAGCAGCGTTGGACAGGGGGCCTACGAGCAGTACTTC. The chain couples TRBV9 to TRBJ2-7; 10 bases are a match to TRBD1. Germline V gene lookup returns CDR1 SGDLS and CDR2 YYNGEE. Trimming took 2 bases from V and 2 from J; bases not matched to a gene: 1. The CDR3 extends over 14 amino acids.

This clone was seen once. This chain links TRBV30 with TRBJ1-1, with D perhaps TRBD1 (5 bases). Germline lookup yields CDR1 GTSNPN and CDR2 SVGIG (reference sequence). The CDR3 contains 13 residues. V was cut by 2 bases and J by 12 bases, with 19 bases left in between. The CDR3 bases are TGTGCCTGGAGTCCTACAGGTCACGAAAAAACTTTCTTT. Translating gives CAWSPTGHEKTFF.

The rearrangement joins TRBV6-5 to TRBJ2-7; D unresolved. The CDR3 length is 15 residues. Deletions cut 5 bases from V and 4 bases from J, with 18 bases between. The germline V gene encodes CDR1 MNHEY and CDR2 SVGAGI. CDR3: CASSPKPTSIYEQYF. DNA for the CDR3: TGTGCCAGCAGTCCCAAACCGACTTCAATTTACGAGCAGTACTTC.

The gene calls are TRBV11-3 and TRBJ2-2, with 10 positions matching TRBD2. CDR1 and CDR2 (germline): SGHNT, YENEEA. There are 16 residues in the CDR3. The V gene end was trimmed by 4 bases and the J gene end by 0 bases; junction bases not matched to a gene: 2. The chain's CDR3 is CASSYLAGANTGELFF. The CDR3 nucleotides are TGTGCCAGCAGCTACCTAGCGGGAGCGAACACCGGGGAGCTGTTTTTT.

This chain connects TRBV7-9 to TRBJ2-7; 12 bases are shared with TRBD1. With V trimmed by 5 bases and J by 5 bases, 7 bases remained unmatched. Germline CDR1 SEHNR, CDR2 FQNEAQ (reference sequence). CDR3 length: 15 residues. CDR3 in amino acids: CASSPGDRGRNEQYF. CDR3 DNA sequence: TGTGCCAGCAGCCCCGGGGACAGGGGGCGCAACGAGCAGTACTTC.

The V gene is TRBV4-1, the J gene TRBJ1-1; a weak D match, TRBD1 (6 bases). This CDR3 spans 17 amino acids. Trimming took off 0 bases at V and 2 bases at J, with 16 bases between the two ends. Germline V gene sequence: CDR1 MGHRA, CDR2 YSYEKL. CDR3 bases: TGCGCCAGCAGCCAAGAACAGGGCCTGCTGGTAAACACTGAAGCTTTCTTT. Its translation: CASSQEQGLLVNTEAFF.

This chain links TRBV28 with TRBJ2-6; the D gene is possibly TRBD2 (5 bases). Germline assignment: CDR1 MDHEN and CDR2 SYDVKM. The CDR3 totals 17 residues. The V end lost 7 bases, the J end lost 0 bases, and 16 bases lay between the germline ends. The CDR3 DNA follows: TGTGCCAGCAACTCGGGGAACCTCGGCTCTGGGGCCAACGTCCTGACTTTC. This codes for CASNSGNLGSGANVLTF.

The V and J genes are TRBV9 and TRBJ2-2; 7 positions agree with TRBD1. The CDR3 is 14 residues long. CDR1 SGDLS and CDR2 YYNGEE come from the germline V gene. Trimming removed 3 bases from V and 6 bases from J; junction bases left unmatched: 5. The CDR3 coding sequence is TGTGCCAGCAGCGGCACAGGGGATCCCGGGGAGCTGTTTTTT. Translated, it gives CASSGTGDPGELFF.

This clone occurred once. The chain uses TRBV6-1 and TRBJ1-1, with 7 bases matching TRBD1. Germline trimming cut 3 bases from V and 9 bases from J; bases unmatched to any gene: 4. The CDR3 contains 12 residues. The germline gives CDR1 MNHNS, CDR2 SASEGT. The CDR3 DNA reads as TGTGCCAGCAGTGAGACAGGGATCAAAGCTTTCTTT. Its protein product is CASSETGIKAFF.

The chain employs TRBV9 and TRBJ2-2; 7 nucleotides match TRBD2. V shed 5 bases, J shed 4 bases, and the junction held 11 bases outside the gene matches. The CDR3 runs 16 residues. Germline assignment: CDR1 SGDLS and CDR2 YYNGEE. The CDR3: CASRESSGRGTGELFF. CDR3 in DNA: TGTGCCAGCAGGGAATCTAGCGGACGGGGCACCGGGGAGCTGTTTTTT.

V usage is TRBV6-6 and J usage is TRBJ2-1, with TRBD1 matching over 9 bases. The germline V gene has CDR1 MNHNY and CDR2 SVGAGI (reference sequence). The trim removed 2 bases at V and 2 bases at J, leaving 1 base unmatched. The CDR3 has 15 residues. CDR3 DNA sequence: TGTGCCAGCAGTTACGGGACAGGGACCTACAATGAGCAGTTCTTC. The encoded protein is CASSYGTGTYNEQFF.

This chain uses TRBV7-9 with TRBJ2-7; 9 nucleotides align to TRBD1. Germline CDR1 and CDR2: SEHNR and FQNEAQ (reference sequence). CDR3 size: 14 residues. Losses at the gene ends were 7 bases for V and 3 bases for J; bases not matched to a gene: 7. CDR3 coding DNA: TGTGCCAGCACATTGACGGGACAGGGCTACGAGCAGTACTTC. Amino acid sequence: CASTLTGQGYEQYF.

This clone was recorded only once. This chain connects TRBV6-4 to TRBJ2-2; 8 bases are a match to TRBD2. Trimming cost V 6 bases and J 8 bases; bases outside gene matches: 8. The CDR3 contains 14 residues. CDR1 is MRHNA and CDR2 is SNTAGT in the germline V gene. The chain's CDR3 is CASSVLAESGELFF. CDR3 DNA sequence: TGTGCCAGCAGCGTACTAGCGGAGAGTGGGGAGCTGTTTTTT.

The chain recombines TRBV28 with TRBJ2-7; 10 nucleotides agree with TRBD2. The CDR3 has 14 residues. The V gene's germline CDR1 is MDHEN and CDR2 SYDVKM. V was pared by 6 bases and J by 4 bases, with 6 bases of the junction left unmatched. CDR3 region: CASRSGTSDYEQYF. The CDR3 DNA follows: TGTGCCAGCAGGTCCGGGACTAGCGATTACGAGCAGTACTTC.

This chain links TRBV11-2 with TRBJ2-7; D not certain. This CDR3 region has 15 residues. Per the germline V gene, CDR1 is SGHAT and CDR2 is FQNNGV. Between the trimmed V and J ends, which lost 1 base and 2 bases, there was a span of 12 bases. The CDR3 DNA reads TGTGCCAGCAGCTTAGTCGGGTCTACTGCCTACGAGCAGTACTTC. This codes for CASSLVGSTAYEQYF.

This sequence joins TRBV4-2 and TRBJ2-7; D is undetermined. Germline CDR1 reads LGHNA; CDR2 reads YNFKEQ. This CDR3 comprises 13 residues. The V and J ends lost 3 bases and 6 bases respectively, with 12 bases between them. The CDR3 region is CASSQLKEAEQYF. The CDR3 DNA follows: TGTGCCAGCAGCCAGCTGAAAGAGGCCGAGCAGTACTTC.

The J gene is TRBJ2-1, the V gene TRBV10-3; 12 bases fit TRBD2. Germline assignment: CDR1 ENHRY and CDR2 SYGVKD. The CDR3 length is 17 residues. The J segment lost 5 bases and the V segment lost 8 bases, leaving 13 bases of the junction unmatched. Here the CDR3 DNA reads TGTGCCATCGCAACGGGGCCTAGCGGGGGGGATGACAATGAGCAGTTCTTC. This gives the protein CAIATGPSGGDDNEQFF.

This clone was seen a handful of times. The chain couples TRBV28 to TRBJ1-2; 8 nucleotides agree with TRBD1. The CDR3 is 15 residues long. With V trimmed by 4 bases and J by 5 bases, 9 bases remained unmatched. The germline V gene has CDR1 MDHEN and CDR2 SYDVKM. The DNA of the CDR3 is TGTGCCAGCAGTTGGGGACAGGCCACAAGTTATGGCTACACCTTC. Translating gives CASSWGQATSYGYTF.

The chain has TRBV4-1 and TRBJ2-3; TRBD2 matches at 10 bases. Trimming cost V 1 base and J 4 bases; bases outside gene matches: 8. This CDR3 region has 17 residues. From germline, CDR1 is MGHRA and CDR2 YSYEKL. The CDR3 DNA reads TGCGCCAGCAGCCAAGTGGGCCTAGCGGGAGAAGCAGATACGCAGTATTTT. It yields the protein CASSQVGLAGEADTQYF.

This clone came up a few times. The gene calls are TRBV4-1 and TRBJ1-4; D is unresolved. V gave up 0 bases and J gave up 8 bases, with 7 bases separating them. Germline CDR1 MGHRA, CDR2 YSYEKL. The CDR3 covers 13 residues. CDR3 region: CASSQESEEKLFF. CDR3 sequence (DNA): TGCGCCAGCAGCCAAGAATCGGAGGAAAAACTGTTTTTT.

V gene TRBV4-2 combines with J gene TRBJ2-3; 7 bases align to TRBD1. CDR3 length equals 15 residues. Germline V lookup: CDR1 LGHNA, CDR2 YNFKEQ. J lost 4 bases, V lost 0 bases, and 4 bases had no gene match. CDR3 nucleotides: TGTGCCAGCAGCCAAGAGAAGGGACAGTCAGATACGCAGTATTTT. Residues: CASSQEKGQSDTQYF.

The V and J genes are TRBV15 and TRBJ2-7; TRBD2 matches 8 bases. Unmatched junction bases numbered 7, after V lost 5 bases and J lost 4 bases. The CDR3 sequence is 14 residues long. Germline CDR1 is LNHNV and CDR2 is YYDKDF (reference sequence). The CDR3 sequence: CATSERGRDYEQYF. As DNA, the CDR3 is TGTGCCACCAGCGAGCGGGGGCGAGATTACGAGCAGTACTTC.